This T cell receptor (beta chain) was sequenced for a study of OX40 agonist ivuxolimab in advanced cancers. Study-level information: Averaging about 60 years in age, with a range of about 20 to 90, the cohort was 82.7% male.

The study, taken as a whole, reports: The investigators did not determine what antigen specificity the expanded peripheral T cells had. Among T cells, CD8+ cells averaged more expanded clones than CD4+ cells. Partial responders dosed at 0.1-3.0 mg/kg displayed clonal expansion ranking among the lowest.

Trimming pared 7 bases from V and 0 bases from J, leaving 13 bases between. Germline V gene lookup returns CDR1 MDHEN and CDR2 SYDVKM. The CDR3 covers 15 residues. As regards this clone: Antigen specificity is unknown.

The repertoire was sequenced with immunoSEQ multiplex PCR; TCRdb's copy has only in-frame clones and lacks some. The sample comprises around 75,000 clones, about 90% of which are singletons, and 9% to 10% rests with the top ten. The clonotype comes from an adult with an advanced solid tumor such as melanoma, head and neck, liver or kidney cancer. V and J are TRBV28 and TRBJ1-5, with D possibly matching TRBD1 (5 bases). This material consisted of CD4+ or CD8+ T cells sorted from blood, taken in a trial of the OX40 agonist ivuxolimab. As DNA, the CDR3 is TGTGCCAGCACCCTCCAGGGACCTAGCAATCAGCCCCAGCATTTT. Protein: CASTLQGPSNQPQHF.